Listed here are 22 T cell receptor beta chains from one sample, sequenced in a study of CD8 T cells in ankylosing spondylitis. TCRdb re-derived calls from the 5' RACE reads in MiXCR, one entry per CDR3 protein. This table has 150,000 to 200,000 distinct CDR3 sequences, roughly 13% appearing once. Source material: blood, either unsorted or a sorted T cell fraction (not recorded which). The receptors originated from a male donor with ankylosing spondylitis or in good health (not recorded which).

This clonotype was recorded at least ten times. The V gene is TRBV12-3 or TRBV12-4, the J gene TRBJ1-1; possible D gene TRBD1, 6 bases. V was clipped by 7 bases and J by 3 bases, with 12 bases between them. CDR3 length equals 13 residues. The CDR3 DNA reads TGTGCCAGCAAGGGGGAGGGGGACACTGAAGCTTTCTTT. It yields the protein CASKGEGDTEAFF.

This clonotype was observed many times. The chain joins TRBV28 to TRBJ2-7; TRBD2 might be the D (6 bases). CDR3 length equals 15 residues. From germline, CDR1 is MDHEN and CDR2 SYDVKM. Trimming removed 6 bases from V and 0 bases from J, with 15 bases in between. Here the CDR3 reads CASSFQGGSSYEQYF. In DNA form, the CDR3 reads TGTGCCAGCAGCTTTCAGGGAGGCTCCTCCTACGAGCAGTACTTC.

The chain joins TRBV5-1 to TRBJ2-3; the D is unclear. The germline CDR1 and CDR2 sequences are SGHRS and YFSETQ. V lost 2 bases to trimming and J lost 3 bases, with 4 bases between them. The CDR3 runs to 12 residues. Here the CDR3 reads CASSLRTDTQYF. CDR3 bases: TGCGCCAGCAGCTTAAGGACAGATACGCAGTATTTT.

The genes are TRBV27 and TRBJ2-1; TRBD2 aligns across 8 bases. Trimming removed 4 bases from V and 8 bases from J; junction bases left unmatched: 10. The CDR3 contains 15 residues. Germline V gene data show CDR1 as MNHEY and CDR2 as SMNVEV (reference sequence). The CDR3 region has the DNA TGTGCCAGCAGTTCCCCCACTAGCGGAGAGGATGAGCAGTTCTTC. This sequence encodes CASSSPTSGEDEQFF.

In its sample, this clonotype was seen a few times. The chain combines TRBV7-6 with TRBJ2-1; D is perhaps TRBD1 or TRBD2 (5 bases each). Trimming left V 5 bases short and J 9 bases short, with 14 bases between. This CDR3 comprises 13 residues. Germline V lookup: CDR1 SGHVS, CDR2 FNYEAQ. The CDR3 sequence: CASSRLGEGEQFF. The CDR3 DNA follows: TGTGCCAGCAGCCGCCTGGGGGAAGGTGAGCAGTTCTTC.

This clonotype was seen more than once but under ten times. The chain has TRBV6-4 and TRBJ1-5; 7 bases map to TRBD1. This CDR3 has 16 residues. Germline CDR1 is MRHNA and CDR2 is SNTAGT. The trim removed 3 bases at V and 2 bases at J, leaving 7 bases unmatched. CDR3 sequence: CASSETGDRGNQPQHF. CDR3 DNA: TGTGCCAGCAGTGAAACAGGGGATCGGGGCAATCAGCCCCAGCATTTT.

This clonotype was seen only a few times. The genes are TRBV29-1 and TRBJ2-1; a possible D gene is TRBD1 (6 bases). V shed 6 bases and J shed 2 bases, with 35 bases lying between them. From germline, CDR1 is SQVTM and CDR2 ANQGSEA. The CDR3 consists of 21 residues. The CDR3 region is CSVGPGVGALNKYGTYNEQFF. CDR3 bases: TGCAGCGTCGGTCCAGGGGTAGGAGCGCTAAATAAGTATGGTACCTACAATGAGCAGTTCTTC.

Only a few counts were recorded for this clonotype. The genes are TRBV12-3 or TRBV12-4 and TRBJ1-3; D gene unclear. This CDR3 has 16 amino acids. V was pared by 3 bases and J by 0 bases, with 12 bases between. This CDR3 reads CASSFGSIPSGNTIYF. CDR3 bases: TGTGCCAGCAGTTTCGGCAGTATCCCCTCTGGAAACACCATATATTTT.

The table lists this clonotype with a few counts. The V gene is TRBV20-1, the J gene TRBJ2-3; 8 bases agree with TRBD1. Losses at the gene ends were 1 base for V and 4 bases for J; bases not matched to a gene: 10. CDR1 and CDR2 (germline): DFQATT, SNEGSKA (reference sequence). The length of the CDR3 is 16 residues. The CDR3 coding sequence is TGCAGTGCTAGAGCAGACAGGGGTGGAGTTGCAGATACGCAGTATTTT. Residues: CSARADRGGVADTQYF.

This clonotype was observed a handful of times. The gene calls are TRBV27 and TRBJ1-1; weak D call: TRBD1 (6 bases). V was shortened by 4 bases and J by 0 bases, with 12 bases between the two germline ends. This CDR3 is built from 15 residues. The germline V gene encodes CDR1 MNHEY and CDR2 SMNVEV (reference sequence). In DNA, the CDR3 is TGTGCCAGCAGTTCCCAACAGGGACTGAACACTGAAGCTTTCTTT. Residues: CASSSQQGLNTEAFF.

This clonotype was detected a few times. J is TRBJ2-7 and V is TRBV6-1; 7 nucleotides agree with TRBD2. V lost 7 bases and J lost 5; bases outside the gene matches: 11. CDR1 is MNHNS, CDR2 SASEGT, per germline. The CDR3 covers 14 residues. As DNA, the CDR3 is TGTGCCAGCAACCCTGGGGAGGGAAGGGACGAGCAGTACTTC. This encodes CASNPGEGRDEQYF.

This chain uses TRBV11-2 with TRBJ1-1, with D tentatively TRBD1 (5 bases). The germline V gene has CDR1 SGHAT and CDR2 FQNNGV. Trimming cost V 0 bases and J 6 bases, with 23 bases left between them. The CDR3 has 18 residues. The CDR3 sequence: CASSLDQWGSAVGAEAFF. CDR3 coding DNA: TGTGCCAGCAGCTTAGATCAATGGGGCAGTGCGGTGGGCGCTGAAGCTTTCTTT.

This clonotype was detected ten times or more. J is TRBJ2-1 and V is TRBV12-3 or TRBV12-4; D may be TRBD2 (6 bases). The V end was cut by 7 bases, the J end by 6 bases, with 13 bases between. The CDR3 sequence is 13 residues long. CDR3 loop: CASTVGGANEQFF. CDR3 sequence (DNA): TGTGCCAGCACCGTGGGGGGAGCCAATGAGCAGTTCTTC.

Only a few counts were recorded for this clonotype. This chain joins TRBV9 and TRBJ2-7; the D gene could be TRBD1 or TRBD2 (6 bases each). Trimming took off 5 bases at V and 5 bases at J, with 20 bases between the two ends. CDR1 is SGDLS and CDR2 is YYNGEE in the germline V gene. There are 15 residues in the CDR3. As DNA, the CDR3 is TGTGCCAGCAGTGGTAGGGGGGTAAAGGGGGACGAGCAGTACTTC. It translates to CASSGRGVKGDEQYF.

The genes are TRBV7-9 and TRBJ2-7, with unresolved D. The ends were cut back, 2 bases at V and 4 bases at J, with 12 bases in the middle. CDR1 SEHNR and CDR2 FQNEAQ come from the germline V gene (reference sequence). The CDR3 is made up of 14 amino acids. CDR3 bases: TGTGCCAGCAGCTTATCGTTGACCCCTTACGAGCAGTACTTC. Amino acids: CASSLSLTPYEQYF.

This clonotype has only a few counts. The CDR3 nucleotides are TGTGCCAGCAGTTACTCGAGGGGTGACTATGGCTACACCTTC. It yields the protein CASSYSRGDYGYTF. V gene TRBV6-5 combines with J gene TRBJ1-2, with D possibly TRBD1 on 5 matching bases. Trimming left V 0 bases short and J 3 bases short, with 8 bases between. This CDR3 has 14 residues. Germline assignment: CDR1 MNHEY and CDR2 SVGAGI.

In its sample, this clonotype was seen a few times. This chain's CDR3 is CASSLAGGHTSSYNEQFF. The DNA for the CDR3 is TGTGCCAGCAGCTTAGCGGGAGGCCATACTAGCTCCTACAATGAGCAGTTCTTC. The V gene is TRBV7-8, the J gene TRBJ2-1; maybe TRBD2 (6 bases). The CDR3 is made up of 18 amino acids. Germline V CDR1 and CDR2: SGHVS, FQNEAQ. V lost 0 bases to trimming and J lost 0 bases, with 15 bases between them. The entire variable domain, with the rest obtained from reference TRBV7-8 and TRBJ2-1, is as follows: GAGVSQSPRYKVAKRGQDVALRCDPISGHVSLFWYQQALGQGPEFLTYFQNEAQLDKSGLPSDRFFAERPEGSVSTLKIQRTQQEDSAVYLCASSLAGGHTSSYNEQFFGPGTRLTVL.

This clonotype was seen a few times. This chain connects TRBV6-5 to TRBJ2-1; 8 positions match TRBD1. V lost 2 bases to trimming and J lost 10 bases; unmatched junction nucleotides: 4. The CDR3 contains 13 residues. Germline-derived CDR1 and CDR2 are MNHEY and SVGAGI. As DNA, the CDR3 is TGTGCCAGCAGTTACCCTGGGGACAGGGAGCAGTTCTTC. Protein: CASSYPGDREQFF.

This clonotype has just a few counts. The chain has TRBV29-1 and TRBJ2-1; TRBD2 is a possible D gene (6 bases). The CDR3 consists of 14 residues. Trimming took off 1 base at V and 4 bases at J, with 11 bases between the two ends. Germline V gives CDR1 SQVTM, CDR2 ANQGSEA. Here the CDR3 reads CSVEGAGAYNEQFF. As DNA, the CDR3 is TGCAGCGTTGAAGGAGCGGGCGCATACAATGAGCAGTTCTTC.

Only a few counts were recorded for this clonotype. The V call is TRBV4-1, the J call TRBJ2-1; 8 nucleotides match TRBD1. The trim removed 2 bases at V and 7 bases at J, leaving 10 bases unmatched. Germline V gives CDR1 MGHRA, CDR2 YSYEKL. The CDR3 length is 16 residues. The DNA of the CDR3 is TGCGCCAGCAGCCAAACTACGACAGGGGCTAGAAATGAGCAGTTCTTC. Encoded protein: CASSQTTTGARNEQFF.

Only a few counts were recorded for this clonotype. The chain combines TRBV12-5 with TRBJ2-1; TRBD2 might be the D (6 bases). Trimming took off 6 bases at V and 7 bases at J, with 19 bases between the two ends. The CDR3 totals 15 residues. The germline V gene has CDR1 LGHNT and CDR2 FRNRAP. The CDR3 DNA sequence: TGTGCTAGTGGGCTTAGCGGAACAGGACCGAATGAGCAGTTCTTC. It specifies CASGLSGTGPNEQFF.

Notes on this clonotype: A much larger clone lies one base from this, so it may be a read error. The chain recombines TRBV18 with TRBJ1-2; D possibly corresponds to TRBD1 (6 bases). CDR1 is KGHSH and CDR2 is LQKENI in the germline V gene. Trimming shortened V by 6 bases and J by 3 bases, and 17 bases separated the two germline ends. This CDR3 spans 15 amino acids. The CDR3 DNA is TGTGCCAGCTCGCCCGGACTGGGGGCGGACTATGGCTACACCTTC. The encoded protein is CASSPGLGADYGYTF.